This entry features one T cell receptor beta chain sequence. The assay was immunoSEQ multiplex PCR, and TCRdb's table has in-frame clones only and misses some. The data show about 130,000 clones, 85% to 90% seen once. The sample belongs to a study of cytomegalovirus exposure and HLA in healthy donors. The source of this sequence is a woman under 40 in good health and CMV-seropositive. Sequences were obtained from PBMCs.

CDR3 sequence reads: CASSLRGVAYEQYF. In nucleotides, the CDR3 is TGCGCCAGCAGCCTTCGGGGAGTAGCCTACGAGCAGTACTTC. This chain links TRBV5-1 with TRBJ2-7, with D perhaps matching TRBD2 (5 bases). Trimming stripped 4 bases from V and 2 bases from J, with 13 bases between. The CDR3 is 14 residues long. Germline CDR1 and CDR2: SGHRS and YFSETQ.